Listed below are T cell receptor beta chains from one sample, sequenced in a study of T-cell reconstitution after alpha-beta-depleted transplantation in children. Each CDR3 protein is one row after TCRdb ran MiXCR on the PCR reads. The sample contains around 480,000 distinct CDR3 sequences, 32% of which appear only once. Source: PBMCs from the stem cell graft donor, taken from the stem cell graft. These TCRs come from a human donor who donated a stem cell graft to a child with aplastic anemia. CDR3s include the opening cysteine and the closing phenylalanine or tryptophan. The D gene is left open where the match is weak. Not every row has a clone size; where given, it reads once, few, many or a size class.

TRBV4-3	-	TRBJ1-1	-	TGCGCCAGCAGCCAAGAGGGCGGGGTCACTGAAGCTTTCTTT	CASSQEGGVTEAFF
TRBV4-2	-	TRBJ2-7	TRBD2	TGTGCCAGCAGCCAAGAGGTGACTAGCCGGAACGAGCAGTACTTC	CASSQEVTSRNEQYF
TRBV12-3/TRBV12-4	few	TRBJ2-7	-	TGTGCCAGCAGAAAACAGGATTACGAGCAGTACTTC	CASRKQDYEQYF
TRBV7-2	-	TRBJ1-1	-	TGTGCCAGCAGCTTAATGAGCACTGAAGCTTTCTTT	CASSLMSTEAFF
TRBV7-9	few	TRBJ1-6	-	TGTGCCAGCAGCTTAGCGGGGGCGGATAGTCCACCCCTCCACTTT	CASSLAGADSPPLHF
TRBV12-3/TRBV12-4	-	TRBJ1-5	-	TGTGCCAGCAGTGCCAGATGGAGCAATCAGCCCCAGCATTTT	CASSARWSNQPQHF
TRBV5-5	-	TRBJ2-5	-	TGTGCCAGCAGCGAACTAACAGGGAAGGTAGAGACCCAGTACTTC	CASSELTGKVETQYF
TRBV15	-	TRBJ1-5	TRBD1	TGTGCCACCAGCAGAGTGCAGGGGGTTCAGCCCCAGCATTTT	CATSRVQGVQPQHF
TRBV5-1	-	TRBJ1-2	-	TGCGCCAGCAGCTTGGGTGGAGTCCCTGGCTACACCTTC	CASSLGGVPGYTF
TRBV6-2/TRBV6-3	-	TRBJ1-5	-	TGTGCCAGCAGGAGCCGGGACTACAATCAGCCCCAGCATTTT	CASRSRDYNQPQHF
TRBV6-2/TRBV6-3	-	TRBJ2-1	-	TGTGCCAGCAGAGGCCCCCGGGCACGACGAAATGAGCAGTTCTTC	CASRGPRARRNEQFF
TRBV6-1	-	TRBJ2-3	TRBD1	TGTGCCAGCAGTCGAGACAGGGGGCGGACAGATACGCAGTATTTT	CASSRDRGRTDTQYF
TRBV7-2	-	TRBJ1-3	-	TGTGCCAGCAGACCTGACACCTACTCTGGAAACACCATATATTTT	CASRPDTYSGNTIYF
TRBV24-1	few	TRBJ2-1	-	TGTGCCACCAGTGACTTGACCGGGGACAATGAGCAGTTCTTC	CATSDLTGDNEQFF
TRBV4-3	few	TRBJ2-3	-	TGCGCCAGCAGCCAAGGTTCCGGAAGCGGTAAATCGTCAGATACGCAGTATTTT	CASSQGSGSGKSSDTQYF
TRBV29-1	few	TRBJ2-3	-	TGCAGCGTTGACTCCGCGATAAATACGCAGTATTTT	CSVDSAINTQYF
TRBV29-1	few	TRBJ1-1	-	TGCAGCGTCACCGGGGTTGATGCTTTCTTT	CSVTGVDAFF
TRBV6-1	few	TRBJ1-1	-	TGTGCCAGCAGTGACCCAAACACTGAAGCTTTCTTT	CASSDPNTEAFF
TRBV7-9	-	TRBJ2-2	TRBD2	TGTGCCAGCAGTCTAGCGGGAGGGCCCTCGGCCACCGGGGAGCTGTTTTTT	CASSLAGGPSATGELFF
TRBV28	-	TRBJ2-7	TRBD2	TGTGCCAGCAGCCCCCCACGCGGGAGGCGCGAGCAGTACTTC	CASSPPRGRREQYF
TRBV6-2/TRBV6-3	-	TRBJ2-3	TRBD2	TGTGCCAGCAGCTATGAAACGACTAGCCAGGATACGCAGTATTTT	CASSYETTSQDTQYF
TRBV29-1	-	TRBJ2-5	-	TGCAGCGTTGATTCGGGTGCCCAGGCCCAGTACTTC	CSVDSGAQAQYF
TRBV7-2	-	TRBJ2-1	TRBD2	TGTGCCAGCAGGGGAGGGCTCATCATCAACAATGAGCAGTTCTTC	CASRGGLIINNEQFF
TRBV5-1	-	TRBJ2-1	-	TGCGCCAGCAGCTCCACAGGTAACTCCTACAATGAGCAGTTCTTC	CASSSTGNSYNEQFF
TRBV4-3	-	TRBJ1-1	-	TGCGCCAGCAGCCACGCACCAGCAAAGGGAGAACGGAACACTGAAGCTTTCTTT	CASSHAPAKGERNTEAFF
TRBV5-1	many	TRBJ1-2	-	TGCGCCAGCAGCTTGGTCGGAGAAAACTCCTATGGCTACACCTTC	CASSLVGENSYGYTF
TRBV19	few	TRBJ1-6	-	TGTGCCAGTAGGCCGGGACCGATCGTTCGTTCACCCCTCCACTTT	CASRPGPIVRSPLHF
TRBV12-3/TRBV12-4	-	TRBJ1-2	-	TGTGCCAGCACCAAAAAGGCCACCGGCTACACCTTC	CASTKKATGYTF
TRBV20-1	-	TRBJ1-4	-	TGCAGTGCTAATGTGGGGGCTACTAACGGGAAACTGTTTTTT	CSANVGATNGKLFF
TRBV28	-	TRBJ2-1	TRBD1	TGTGCCAGCAGTCAAGGACAGGGCCGGATGGGTGAGCAGTTCTTC	CASSQGQGRMGEQFF
TRBV28	once	TRBJ2-7	TRBD1	TGTGCCAGCAGTTCCACTCAACAGGGGCCGTCCTACGAGCAGTACTTC	CASSSTQQGPSYEQYF
TRBV29-1	-	TRBJ2-3	TRBD1	TGCAGCGTCCCGGGACAGATTACAGATACGCAGTATTTT	CSVPGQITDTQYF
TRBV5-1	-	TRBJ2-1	-	TGCGCCAGCAGCTTGGAGGTTCGGCCCGAGCAGTTCTTC	CASSLEVRPEQFF
TRBV3-1	-	TRBJ2-1	TRBD2	TGTGCCAGCAGCCAAGATAGGAGCAGGAGGGAGGGCGGGGATGAGCAGTTCTTC	CASSQDRSRREGGDEQFF
TRBV11-3	-	TRBJ1-2	-	TGTGCCAGCAGCTTCTCACCTCAAGCGCGTGGCTACACCTTC	CASSFSPQARGYTF
TRBV5-6	few	TRBJ1-1	-	TGTGCCAGCAGCCGGGATCTAGGGATGACTGAAGCTTTCTTT	CASSRDLGMTEAFF
TRBV6-1	-	TRBJ1-4	TRBD1	TGTGCCAGCACCAAGCGTCCGGGACAGGCTAATGAAAAACTGTTTTTT	CASTKRPGQANEKLFF
TRBV15	few	TRBJ2-1	TRBD2	TGTGCCACCAGCAGACGGGCGGGAGTTAACAATGAGCAGTTCTTC	CATSRRAGVNNEQFF
TRBV18	-	TRBJ2-6	TRBD2	TGTGCCAGCTCACGTCTGGTGACTAGCGGGAGTACTGGGGCCAACGTCCTGACTTTC	CASSRLVTSGSTGANVLTF
TRBV29-1	few	TRBJ2-7	TRBD2	TGCAGCGTTGAAGATGGAGCGGGAAACTTCTACGAGCAGTACTTC	CSVEDGAGNFYEQYF
TRBV5-4	-	TRBJ2-5	TRBD2	TGTGCCAGCAGCCACCGGACTAGCGGGGAAGAGACCCAGTACTTC	CASSHRTSGEETQYF
TRBV12-3/TRBV12-4	-	TRBJ2-5	TRBD1	TGTGCCAGCAGTCAGACAGGGGGCCAAGAGACCCAGTACTTC	CASSQTGGQETQYF